The 10 T cell receptor beta chains listed next were all sequenced from one sample in a study of cytomegalovirus exposure and HLA in healthy donors. The PCR was carried out with 60 Vbeta primers and 13 Jbeta primers. Assay used: immunoSEQ multiplex PCR; TCRdb lists only in-frame clones, some missing. The data show about 190,000 clones, over 60% seen once. Source material: PBMCs. These receptors all stem from a young man in good health and CMV-seropositive.

This clone showed up just a few times. V is TRBV9 and J is TRBJ2-6; 7 nucleotides agree with TRBD1. The V gene's germline CDR1 is SGDLS and CDR2 YYNGEE. V gave up 0 bases and J gave up 4 bases; unmatched junction bases: 7. This CDR3 has 17 amino acids. The DNA for the CDR3 is TGTGCCAGCAGCGTAGAGACAGGGAAATACGGGGCCAACGTCCTGACTTTC. It yields the protein CASSVETGKYGANVLTF.

The chain combines TRBV27 with TRBJ2-7, with 7 bases fitting TRBD1. This CDR3 has 14 amino acids. V gave up 0 bases and J gave up 7 bases; unmatched junction bases: 6. Germline CDR1 and CDR2: MNHEY and SMNVEV (reference sequence). The CDR3 DNA follows: TGTGCCAGCAGTTTATCCAGGGGGAACTATGAGCAGTACTTC. Translation: CASSLSRGNYEQYF.

The J gene is TRBJ2-3, the V gene TRBV19; possible D gene TRBD1, 6 bases. CDR3 size: 16 residues. Between the trimmed V and J ends, which lost 7 bases and 4 bases, there was a span of 21 bases. The V gene's germline CDR1 is LNHDA and CDR2 SQIVND (reference sequence). CDR3 loop: CASNSKGFWGPDTQYF. The CDR3 nucleotides read TGTGCCAGTAACTCAAAAGGGTTTTGGGGGCCAGATACGCAGTATTTT. Full variable domain (missing parts from reference TRBV19 and TRBJ2-3): DGGITQSPKYLFRKEGQNVTLSCEQNLNHDAMYWYRQDPGQGLRLIYYSQIVNDFQKGDIAEGYSVSREKKESFPLTVTSAQKNPTAFYLCASNSKGFWGPDTQYFGPGTRLTVL.

The genes are TRBV7-9 and TRBJ1-4, with D unclear. Germline values: CDR1 SEHNR, CDR2 FQNEAQ (reference sequence). The CDR3 covers 16 residues. V shed 1 base and J shed 7 bases, with 16 bases lying between them. For the CDR3, the DNA is TGTGCCAGCAGCTTAGGTGATGGGCAGGTTGTTGAAAAACTGTTTTTT. Translation gives CASSLGDGQVVEKLFF.

The chain has TRBV10-3 and TRBJ2-7; 12 positions agree with TRBD2. There are 14 residues in the CDR3. Trimming cost V 6 bases and J 5 bases; bases outside gene matches: 5. The germline V gene has CDR1 ENHRY and CDR2 SYGVKD. CDR3 coding DNA: TGTGCCATCAGCCTAGCGGGAGGGGAGAACGAGCAGTACTTC. Translation gives CAISLAGGENEQYF.

The chain joins TRBV4-2 to TRBJ2-7; 9 positions match TRBD2. There are 17 residues in the CDR3. Trimming removed 4 bases from V and 1 base from J; junction bases left unmatched: 11. Germline loops: CDR1 LGHNA, CDR2 YNFKEQ. The CDR3, as DNA: TGTGCCAGCAGCCTTGTATCCTCTAGCGGGGAATCCTACGAGCAGTACTTC. Translating it yields CASSLVSSSGESYEQYF.

V usage is TRBV28 and J usage is TRBJ2-7; D might be TRBD1 (6 bases). The CDR3 is 13 amino acids. Germline V gene lookup returns CDR1 MDHEN and CDR2 SYDVKM. V was clipped by 3 bases and J by 5 bases, with 11 bases between them. The chain's CDR3 is CASSFTGLHEQYF. The CDR3 nucleotides are TGTGCCAGCAGTTTCACAGGGCTCCACGAGCAGTACTTC.

The rearrangement links TRBV21-1 to TRBJ1-2; TRBD1 reflects the table's D call only, with no check against the DNA. TRBV21-1 is flagged as a pseudogene. This CDR3 has 19 residues. Here the CDR3 DNA reads TGTGCCAGCAGCAAAAATTGGAGGGACAGGGCCCCCGCTAACTATGGCTACACCTTC. Translated, it gives CASSKNWRDRAPANYGYTF.

The V call is TRBV5-5, the J call TRBJ2-7, with D tentatively TRBD2 (5 bases). The CDR3 has 13 amino acids. CDR1 SGHKS and CDR2 YYEKEE come from the germline V gene (reference sequence). V gave up 1 base and J gave up 3 bases, with 8 bases separating them. The CDR3 here is CASSLIEGYEQYF. The DNA of the CDR3 is TGTGCCAGCAGCTTGATTGAGGGCTACGAGCAGTACTTC. The complete variable domain, with remaining parts taken from reference TRBV5-5 and TRBJ2-7, reads DAGVTQSPTHLIKTRGQQVTLRCSPISGHKSVSWYQQVLGQGPQFIFQYYEKEERGRGNFPDRFSARQFPNYSSELNVNALLLGDSALYLCASSLIEGYEQYFGPGTRLTVT.

The chain employs TRBV10-3 and TRBJ1-5; D perhaps matches TRBD1 (5 bases). This CDR3 contains 13 residues. Deletions cut 10 bases from V and 5 bases from J, with 15 bases between. Per the germline V gene, CDR1 is ENHRY and CDR2 is SYGVKD. The CDR3 region is CATTLGEDQPQHF. CDR3 in DNA: TGTGCCACCACCCTGGGGGAGGATCAGCCCCAGCATTTT.